Listed below are T cell receptor beta chains from one sample, sequenced in a study of T-cell memory formation after mild COVID-19. TCRdb reanalysed the 5' RACE reads using MiXCR and keeps one entry per CDR3 protein. The repertoire includes fewer than 550,000 distinct CDR3 sequences, 20% of them detected once, and 7.5% to 10% sits in the top ten. Sequenced input: PBMCs or a T cell subset sorted from them (not recorded which). The source is an adult woman who had mild COVID-19 (a few samples of this study predate the infection). Cell type and time point are not known. CDR3s include the opening cysteine and the closing phenylalanine or tryptophan. A D gene is named only where the DNA matches it firmly. Expanded clones are given a class, and other clones once, few, many or no size at all.

J | V | D | size | CDR3 | DNA
TRBJ2-5 | TRBV15 | - | few | CATSRALGGEPQETQYF | TGTGCCACCAGCAGAGCGTTGGGCGGGGAGCCTCAAGAGACCCAGTACTTC
TRBJ2-7 | TRBV2 | - | - | CASSTNGGYSYEQYF | TGTGCCAGCAGTACAAACGGGGGCTACTCCTACGAGCAGTACTTC
TRBJ2-7 | TRBV4-1 | TRBD1 | - | CASSQSGSRQGIYEQYF | TGCGCCAGCAGCCAATCGGGGAGTAGACAGGGAATCTACGAGCAGTACTTC
TRBJ2-1 | TRBV7-2 | TRBD2 | few | CASSREGLSYNEQFF | TGTGCCAGCAGCCGGGAGGGCCTCTCCTACAATGAGCAGTTCTTC
TRBJ2-7 | TRBV5-4 | TRBD2 | few | CASSGSGSDEQYF | TGTGCCAGCAGCGGTAGCGGGAGCGACGAGCAGTACTTC
TRBJ2-5 | TRBV6-2/TRBV6-3 | TRBD2 | once | CASNFAGGDRETQYF | TGTGCCAGCAATTTCGCGGGAGGCGATAGGGAGACCCAGTACTTC
TRBJ1-6 | TRBV12-3/TRBV12-4 | - | - | CASSLGGSSPLHF | TGTGCCAGCAGTTTAGGTGGCAGTTCACCCCTCCACTTT
TRBJ2-5 | TRBV20-1 | - | - | CSAKSEASPRQLEETQYF | TGCAGTGCTAAGTCGGAGGCTAGCCCCCGTCAATTGGAAGAGACCCAGTACTTC
TRBJ2-1 | TRBV6-2/TRBV6-3 | TRBD1 | - | CASSGDRERMKYNEQFF | TGTGCCAGCAGTGGGGACAGGGAACGGATGAAATACAATGAGCAGTTCTTC
TRBJ1-1 | TRBV7-2 | - | many | CASSFQGRNTEAFF | TGTGCCAGCAGCTTCCAAGGGAGGAACACTGAAGCTTTCTTT
TRBJ1-6 | TRBV18 | TRBD1 | few | CASSRDSQRSPLHF | TGTGCCAGCTCGCGGGACAGCCAGCGATCACCCCTCCACTTT
TRBJ1-2 | TRBV12-3/TRBV12-4 | TRBD1 | - | CASSLGQGAHGYTF | TGTGCCAGCAGTTTGGGACAGGGGGCGCATGGCTACACCTTC
TRBJ2-2 | TRBV5-4 | TRBD1 | - | CASSLGQGYPGELFF | TGTGCCAGCAGCTTGGGACAGGGGTATCCCGGGGAGCTGTTTTTT
TRBJ2-7 | TRBV9 | - | few | CASSVDSDSTYEQYF | TGTGCCAGCAGCGTAGACTCTGACAGTACCTACGAGCAGTACTTC
TRBJ1-5 | TRBV30 | - | few | CAWSLPERAGNQPQHF | TGTGCCTGGAGTCTTCCCGAAAGGGCAGGGAATCAGCCCCAGCATTTT
TRBJ2-3 | TRBV5-1 | - | many | CASSLGQEGDTQYF | TGCGCCAGCAGCTTGGGTCAGGAGGGAGATACGCAGTATTTT
TRBJ1-1 | TRBV5-1 | - | - | CASSPTGVVTEAFF | TGCGCCAGCAGCCCGACCGGGGTGGTGACTGAAGCTTTCTTT
TRBJ2-5 | TRBV29-1 | TRBD1 | - | CSVTQGWKETQYF | TGCAGCGTCACACAGGGGTGGAAAGAGACCCAGTACTTC
TRBJ2-1 | TRBV24-1 | - | few | CATSDLQQSNEQFF | TGTGCCACCAGTGATTTGCAACAGTCCAATGAGCAGTTCTTC
TRBJ2-2 | TRBV7-9 | - | - | CASSLALGGNTGELFF | TGTGCCAGCAGCTTAGCGCTGGGGGGCAACACCGGGGAGCTGTTTTTT
TRBJ1-5 | TRBV19 | - | few | CASLSAGYSNQPQHF | TGTGCCAGTCTCTCGGCAGGATATAGCAATCAGCCCCAGCATTTT
TRBJ1-1 | TRBV27 | - | - | CASSLAGADTEAFF | TGTGCCAGCAGTTTAGCGGGGGCGGACACTGAAGCTTTCTTT
TRBJ1-5 | TRBV4-2 | - | few | CASSQDRAQPQHF | TGTGCCAGCAGCCAAGACAGGGCTCAGCCCCAGCATTTT
TRBJ2-5 | TRBV7-3 | - | - | CASSLGGGMYQETQYF | TGTGCCAGCAGCTTAGGAGGCGGGATGTACCAAGAGACCCAGTACTTC
TRBJ1-1 | TRBV12-3/TRBV12-4 | - | - | CASRVNLGGTEAFF | TGTGCCAGCAGGGTAAACCTCGGAGGGACTGAAGCTTTCTTT
TRBJ1-4 | TRBV20-1 | - | few | CSARDPGVTNEKLFF | TGCAGTGCTAGAGATCCCGGGGTAACAAATGAAAAACTGTTTTTT
TRBJ2-5 | TRBV18 | TRBD2 | - | CASSPRSSGRYQETQYF | TGTGCCAGCTCACCCCGGAGTAGCGGGAGGTATCAAGAGACCCAGTACTTC
TRBJ2-4 | TRBV7-9 | - | few | CASSLDRGPNIQYF | TGTGCCAGCAGCTTAGATCGGGGCCCGAACATTCAGTACTTC
TRBJ1-2 | TRBV14 | TRBD1 | few | CASSQVGTAAGGDYGYTF | TGTGCCAGCAGCCAAGTCGGGACAGCAGCCGGCGGGGACTATGGCTACACCTTC
TRBJ2-1 | TRBV6-5 | - | - | CASSSPGGGRYNEQFF | TGTGCCAGCAGTTCCCCTGGGGGCGGAAGATACAATGAGCAGTTCTTC
TRBJ1-1 | TRBV5-5 | - | - | CASSFRHGGTEAFF | TGTGCCAGCAGCTTTAGGCATGGGGGCACTGAAGCTTTCTTT
TRBJ2-1 | TRBV7-2 | - | few | CASSLTAVTYNEQFF | TGTGCCAGCAGCTTAACGGCGGTAACCTACAATGAGCAGTTCTTC
TRBJ1-2 | TRBV7-3 | - | - | CASSPQDKARSYGYTF | TGTGCCAGCAGCCCCCAAGATAAGGCACGGAGCTATGGCTACACCTTC
TRBJ2-1 | TRBV20-1 | - | - | CSASTRQRGYNEQFF | TGCAGTGCTAGTACCCGACAGAGGGGGTACAATGAGCAGTTCTTC
TRBJ2-7 | TRBV7-3 | TRBD1 | many | CASSLDRGIYEQYF | TGTGCCAGCAGCTTAGACAGGGGGATCTACGAGCAGTACTTC
TRBJ1-1 | TRBV6-1 | TRBD1 | - | CASSTGTENTEAFF | TGTGCCAGCAGTACCGGGACAGAGAACACTGAAGCTTTCTTT
TRBJ2-3 | TRBV15 | TRBD1 | - | CATSREGTGGLDTQYF | TGTGCCACCAGCAGAGAAGGGACAGGGGGACTCGATACGCAGTATTTT
TRBJ2-3 | TRBV7-6 | - | - | CASSAVIGTDTQYF | TGTGCCAGCAGCGCCGTGATTGGCACAGATACGCAGTATTTT
TRBJ2-5 | TRBV7-3 | TRBD1 | many | CASSPQDRGVGTQYF | TGTGCCAGCAGCCCCCAGGACAGGGGCGTAGGGACCCAGTACTTC